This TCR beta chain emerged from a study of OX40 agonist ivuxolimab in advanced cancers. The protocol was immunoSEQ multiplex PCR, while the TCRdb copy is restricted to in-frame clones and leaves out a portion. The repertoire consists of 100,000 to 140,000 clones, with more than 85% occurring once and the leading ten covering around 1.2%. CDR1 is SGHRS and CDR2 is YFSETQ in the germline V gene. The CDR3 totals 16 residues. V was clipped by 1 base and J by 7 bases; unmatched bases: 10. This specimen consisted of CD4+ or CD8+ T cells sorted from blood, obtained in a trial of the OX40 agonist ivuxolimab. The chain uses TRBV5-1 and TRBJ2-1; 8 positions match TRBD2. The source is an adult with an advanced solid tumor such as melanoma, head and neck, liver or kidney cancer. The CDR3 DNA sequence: TGCGCCAGCAGCTTGAATTTGGCGGGAGGAGGAAATGAGCAGTTCTTC. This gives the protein CASSLNLAGGGNEQFF. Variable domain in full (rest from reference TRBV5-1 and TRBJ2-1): KAGVTQTPRYLIKTRGQQVTLSCSPISGHRSVSWYQQTPGQGLQFLFEYFSETQRNKGNFPGRFSGRQFSNSRSEMNVSTLELGDSALYLCASSLNLAGGGNEQFFGPGTRLTVL.